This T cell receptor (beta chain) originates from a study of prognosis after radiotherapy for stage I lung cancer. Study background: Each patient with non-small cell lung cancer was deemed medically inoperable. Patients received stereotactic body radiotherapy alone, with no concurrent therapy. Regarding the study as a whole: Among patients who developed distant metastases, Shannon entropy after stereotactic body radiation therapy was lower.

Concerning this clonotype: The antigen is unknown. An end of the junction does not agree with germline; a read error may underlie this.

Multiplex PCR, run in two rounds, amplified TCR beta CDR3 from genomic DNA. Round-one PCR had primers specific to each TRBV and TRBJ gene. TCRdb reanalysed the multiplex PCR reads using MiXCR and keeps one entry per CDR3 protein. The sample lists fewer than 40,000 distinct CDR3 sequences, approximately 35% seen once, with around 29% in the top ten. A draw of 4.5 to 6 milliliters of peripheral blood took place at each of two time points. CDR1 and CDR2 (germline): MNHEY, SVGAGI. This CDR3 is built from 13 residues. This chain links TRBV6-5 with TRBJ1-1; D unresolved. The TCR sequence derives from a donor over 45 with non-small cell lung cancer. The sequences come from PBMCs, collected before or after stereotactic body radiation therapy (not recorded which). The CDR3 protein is CASSYSERTEDFF. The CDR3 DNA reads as TGTGCCAGCAGTTATTCCGAAAGGACTGAAGATTTCTTT.